The present entry profiles one T cell receptor (beta chain) with its context. These data are taken from a study of blood T cell repertoires in COVID-19. Across the study: Sites in the United States, Italy and Spain provided acute and convalescent COVID-19 samples.

Assay: immunoSEQ multiplex PCR; the TCRdb copy retains only in-frame clones and omits some. Of nearly 15,000 clones in the sample, around 75% were seen once. This clonotype originated in a man aged 60 to 75 with acute or convalescent COVID-19. Sequenced: peripheral blood.

The CDR3 here is CASSVRGAGANVLTF. For the CDR3, the DNA is TGTGCCAGCAGCGTAAGAGGCGCCGGGGCCAACGTCCTGACTTTC. The chain is built from TRBV9 and TRBJ2-6; D is unresolved. Trimming pared 1 base from V and 4 bases from J, leaving 9 bases between. CDR3 length: 15 residues. Germline lookup yields CDR1 SGDLS and CDR2 YYNGEE.